A selection of T cell receptor beta chains follows, all from one sample in a study of brain metastases from non-small cell lung cancer. Assay: immunoSEQ multiplex PCR; the TCRdb copy retains only in-frame clones and omits some. The data contain about 16,000 clones, around 81% of them singletons. Sequences were obtained from primary lung tumor tissue. The receptors shown here come from a donor aged 40 or over with non-small cell lung cancer. The CDR3 runs from the conserved cysteine through the conserved F or W. A D gene is named only where the DNA matches it firmly. A row's size may be missing; if present it is once, few, many or a size class.

length | size | J | D | V | CDR3 | DNA
15 | few | TRBJ1-4 | TRBD1 | TRBV5-8 | CASSLKVDRDEKLFF | TGTGCCAGCAGCTTGAAGGTGGACAGGGATGAAAAACTGTTTTTT
14 | NA | TRBJ1-1 | NA | TRBV27 | CASSPGLLNTEAFF | TGTGCCAGCAGTCCGGGACTCCTGAACACTGAAGCTTTCTTT
15 | NA | TRBJ2-3 | TRBD1 | TRBV5-1 | CASSLAGQVADTQYF | TGCGCCAGCAGCTTGGCGGGACAGGTTGCAGATACGCAGTATTTT
15 | NA | TRBJ1-5 | TRBD1 | TRBV7-8 | CASSTDGQGHQPQHF | TGTGCCAGCAGCACCGACGGACAGGGCCATCAGCCCCAGCATTTT
16 | NA | TRBJ2-5 | NA | TRBV7-9 | CASSLVKGWVQETQYF | TGTGCCAGCAGCTTAGTAAAGGGATGGGTCCAAGAGACCCAGTACTTC
14 | NA | TRBJ2-5 | TRBD1 | TRBV5-4 | CASSRGQGQETQYF | TGTGCCAGCAGCCGGGGACAGGGACAAGAGACCCAGTACTTC
14 | once | TRBJ1-4 | TRBD1 | TRBV19 | CASRETGIFEKLFF | TGTGCCAGTAGAGAGACAGGGATCTTTGAAAAACTGTTTTTT
14 | NA | TRBJ1-5 | NA | TRBV6-2/TRBV6-3 | CASSPTVRNQPQHF | TGTGCCAGCAGCCCGACAGTCCGAAATCAGCCCCAGCATTTT
16 | NA | TRBJ2-3 | NA | TRBV6-5 | CASSYSPSSTTDTQYF | TGTGCCAGCAGTTACTCGCCTAGCAGCACTACAGATACGCAGTATTTT
16 | NA | TRBJ1-1 | NA | TRBV4-3 | CASSPDGDPGGTEAFF | TGCGCCAGCAGCCCCGACGGCGACCCCGGAGGGACTGAAGCTTTCTTT
19 | NA | TRBJ2-3 | TRBD2 | TRBV7-6 | CASSPSNPTSGGSTDTQYF | TGTGCCAGCAGCCCATCCAATCCTACTAGCGGGGGGTCCACAGATACGCAGTATTTT
16 | once | TRBJ1-2 | TRBD1 | TRBV18 | CASSPRDRVLLSGYTF | TGTGCCAGCTCACCACGGGACAGGGTCCTTCTGAGTGGCTACACCTTC
14 | NA | TRBJ1-5 | NA | TRBV10-3 | CAISESSGHQPQHF | TGTGCCATCAGTGAGTCATCAGGGCATCAGCCCCAGCATTTT
14 | NA | TRBJ2-5 | TRBD2 | TRBV20-1 | CSASASGGWETQYF | TGCAGTGCTAGTGCCAGCGGGGGGTGGGAGACCCAGTACTTC
12 | NA | TRBJ1-1 | NA | TRBV19 | CASTSEGVVAFF | TGTGCCAGTACCTCAGAAGGGGTCGTAGCTTTCTTT
17 | NA | TRBJ2-5 | NA | TRBV19 | CASSIVRPGRWEETQYF | TGTGCCAGTAGTATCGTCCGACCGGGCCGATGGGAAGAGACCCAGTACTTC
16 | NA | TRBJ2-1 | NA | TRBV30 | CAWSVHIGGSYNEQFF | TGTGCCTGGAGTGTACATATTGGGGGATCCTACAATGAGCAGTTCTTC
15 | NA | TRBJ1-1 | NA | TRBV27 | CASSLMGGAVTEAFF | TGTGCCAGCAGTTTAATGGGAGGCGCGGTCACTGAAGCTTTCTTT
16 | NA | TRBJ2-2 | TRBD2 | TRBV6-2/TRBV6-3 | CASSRGLAGITGELFF | TGTGCCAGCAGCCGCGGACTAGCGGGGATCACCGGGGAGCTGTTTTTT
13 | NA | TRBJ1-2 | NA | TRBV24-1 | CATSEGGPRGYTF | TGTGCCACCAGTGAGGGAGGGCCTAGAGGCTACACCTTC
14 | NA | TRBJ1-3 | TRBD1 | TRBV11-3 | CASSSGTAGNTIYF | TGTGCCAGCAGCTCCGGGACAGCAGGAAACACCATATATTTT
13 | NA | TRBJ1-2 | NA | TRBV29-1 | CSVRTVIGYGYTF | TGCAGCGTTCGGACAGTGATTGGCTATGGTTACACCTTC
15 | NA | TRBJ2-1 | TRBD1 | TRBV4-1 | CASSQGRDREGQQFF | TGCGCCAGCAGCCAGGGGCGGGACAGGGAGGGTCAGCAGTTCTTC
17 | medium-sized | TRBJ1-3 | NA | TRBV18 | CASSPATRITSGNTIYF | TGTGCCAGCTCACCCGCGACAAGGATTACCTCTGGAAACACCATATATTTT
15 | NA | TRBJ1-1 | TRBD1 | TRBV7-9 | CASSSWTGLKTGAFF | TGTGCCAGCAGCTCCTGGACAGGTCTAAAAACGGGGGCTTTCTTT
16 | NA | TRBJ1-6 | TRBD1 | TRBV9 | CASSPTTGGFYSPLHF | TGTGCCAGCAGCCCCACGACAGGGGGCTTTTATTCACCCCTCCACTTT
13 | NA | TRBJ1-3 | NA | TRBV7-9 | CASSTETDGPIYF | TGTGCCAGCAGCACCGAAACCGATGGACCCATATATTTT
15 | NA | TRBJ2-3 | TRBD2 | TRBV5-4 | CASSWTSGGADTQYF | TGTGCCAGCAGCTGGACTAGCGGGGGGGCAGATACGCAGTATTTT
11 | NA | TRBJ1-2 | NA | TRBV24-1 | CATGTHYGYTF | TGTGCCACCGGGACCCACTATGGCTACACCTTC
13 | NA | TRBJ1-1 | NA | TRBV7-9 | CASSRTSNTEAFF | TGTGCCAGCTCCAGGACTTCAAACACTGAAGCTTTCTTT
17 | NA | TRBJ1-4 | TRBD1 | TRBV7-2 | CASSLAAGGYANEKLFF | TGTGCCAGCAGCTTAGCGGCAGGGGGATATGCTAATGAAAAACTGTTTTTT
13 | NA | TRBJ1-2 | NA | TRBV15 | CATSRGRSYGYTF | TGTGCCACCAGCAGAGGAAGATCCTATGGCTATACCTTC
13 | NA | TRBJ2-2 | NA | TRBV30 | CASDQRNTGELFF | TGTGCCTCCGACCAGCGGAACACCGGGGAGCTGTTTTTT
15 | NA | TRBJ2-3 | NA | TRBV11-1 | CASSFRRGLTDTQYF | TGTGCCAGCAGCTTCCGACGGGGTCTCACAGATACGCAGTATTTT
16 | NA | TRBJ1-5 | TRBD1 | TRBV19 | CASRPTGGRSNQPQHF | TGTGCCAGTAGACCGACAGGGGGTCGTAGCAATCAGCCCCAGCATTTT
12 | NA | TRBJ1-5 | NA | TRBV6-6 | CATSRGEQPQHF | TGTGCCACCTCACGAGGGGAACAGCCCCAGCATTTT
14 | NA | TRBJ2-5 | NA | TRBV6-6 | CASSYPGLEETQYF | TGTGCCAGCAGTTACCCTGGACTGGAAGAGACCCAGTACTTC
16 | NA | TRBJ2-4 | NA | TRBV5-8 | CASSDRQSLAKNIQYF | TGTGCCAGCAGCGATAGACAATCTCTAGCCAAAAACATTCAGTACTTC
12 | few | TRBJ2-3 | NA | TRBV6-4 | CASSDSGDTQYF | TGTGCCAGCAGTGACTCGGGGGATACGCAGTATTTT
17 | NA | TRBJ2-4 | TRBD2 | TRBV5-5 | CASSLSSTSGGQNIQYF | TGTGCCAGCAGCTTATCCTCGACTAGCGGGGGCCAAAACATTCAGTACTTC
17 | once | TRBJ2-1 | NA | TRBV3-1/TRBV3-2 | CASSPPSISRSYNEQFF | TGTGCCAGCAGCCCTCCTTCAATCTCTCGCTCCTACAATGAGCAGTTCTTC